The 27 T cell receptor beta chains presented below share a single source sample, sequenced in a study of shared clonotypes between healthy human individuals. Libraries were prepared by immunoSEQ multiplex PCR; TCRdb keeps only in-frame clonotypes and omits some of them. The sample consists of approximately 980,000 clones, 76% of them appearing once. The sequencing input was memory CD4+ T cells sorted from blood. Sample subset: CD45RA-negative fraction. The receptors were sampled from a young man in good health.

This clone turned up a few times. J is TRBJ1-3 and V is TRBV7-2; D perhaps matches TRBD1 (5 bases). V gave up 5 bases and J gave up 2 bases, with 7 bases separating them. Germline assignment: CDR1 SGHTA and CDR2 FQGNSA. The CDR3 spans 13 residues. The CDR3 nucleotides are TGTGCCAGCAGCCGGGACGCTGGAAACACCATATATTTT. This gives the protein CASSRDAGNTIYF.

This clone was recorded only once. This CDR3 reads CASSLKGTLSYEQYF. The CDR3 bases are TGTGCCAGCAGTTTAAAAGGGACATTGTCCTACGAGCAGTACTTC. The chain has TRBV28 and TRBJ2-7; D perhaps matches TRBD1 (6 bases). With 2 bases removed from V and 1 base from J, the gap between germline ends came to 12 bases. The CDR3 sequence is 15 residues long. Germline V gives CDR1 MDHEN, CDR2 SYDVKM.

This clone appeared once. The CDR3 nucleotides are TGTGCCAGCAGCTTCTGGGCGGGAGCGTACGAGCAGTACTTC. Translating gives CASSFWAGAYEQYF. This chain connects TRBV7-9 to TRBJ2-7; 7 bases fit TRBD2. CDR3 length equals 14 residues. The germline CDR1 and CDR2 sequences are SEHNR and FQNEAQ (reference sequence). J lost 4 bases, V lost 3 bases, and 6 bases had no gene match.

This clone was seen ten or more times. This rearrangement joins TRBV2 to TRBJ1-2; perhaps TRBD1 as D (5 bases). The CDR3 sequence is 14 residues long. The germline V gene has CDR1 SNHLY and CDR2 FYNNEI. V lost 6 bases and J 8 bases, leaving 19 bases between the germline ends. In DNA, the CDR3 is TGTGCCAGCAGCGAAACCACAGGTGGTCACGGCTACACCTTC. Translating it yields CASSETTGGHGYTF.

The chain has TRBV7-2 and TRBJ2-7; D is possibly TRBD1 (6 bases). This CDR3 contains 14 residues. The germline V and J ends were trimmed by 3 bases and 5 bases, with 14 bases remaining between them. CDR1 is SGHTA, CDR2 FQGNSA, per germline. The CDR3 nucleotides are TGTGCCAGCAGCTTTCAACAGGGACGAGACGAGCAGTACTTC. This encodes CASSFQQGRDEQYF.

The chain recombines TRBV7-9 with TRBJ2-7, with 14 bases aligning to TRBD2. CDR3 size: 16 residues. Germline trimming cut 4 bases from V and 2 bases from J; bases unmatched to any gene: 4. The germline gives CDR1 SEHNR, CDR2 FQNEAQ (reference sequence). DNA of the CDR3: TGTGCCAGCAGCTCAGCGGGACTAGCGGGAGCCTACGAGCAGTACTTC. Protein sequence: CASSSAGLAGAYEQYF.

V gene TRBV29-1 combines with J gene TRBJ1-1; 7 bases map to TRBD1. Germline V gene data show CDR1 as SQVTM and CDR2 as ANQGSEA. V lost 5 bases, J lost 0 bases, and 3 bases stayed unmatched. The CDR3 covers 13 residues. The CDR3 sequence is CSVMGQMNTEAFF. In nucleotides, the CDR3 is TGCAGCGTTATGGGACAGATGAACACTGAAGCTTTCTTT.

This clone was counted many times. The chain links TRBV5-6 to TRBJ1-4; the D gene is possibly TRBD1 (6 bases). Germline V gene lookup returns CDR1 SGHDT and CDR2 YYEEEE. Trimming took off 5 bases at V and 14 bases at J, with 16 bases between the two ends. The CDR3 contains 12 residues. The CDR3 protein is CASSLYRGRLFF. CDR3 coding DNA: TGTGCCAGCAGTTTATACCGGGGGCGTCTGTTTTTT.

The CDR3 region is CAWSGQWREKLFF. CDR3 in DNA: TGTGCCTGGAGCGGTCAGTGGAGGGAAAAACTGTTTTTT. The chain couples TRBV30 to TRBJ1-4, with unresolved D. The CDR3 covers 13 residues. Per germline, CDR1 GTSNPN and CDR2 SVGIG (reference sequence). V lost 3 bases and J 8 bases, leaving 13 bases between the germline ends.

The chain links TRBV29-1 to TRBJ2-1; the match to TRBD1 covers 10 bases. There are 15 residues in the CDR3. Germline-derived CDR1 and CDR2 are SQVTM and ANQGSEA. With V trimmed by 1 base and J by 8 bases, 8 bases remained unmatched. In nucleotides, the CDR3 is TGCAGCGTTGAAGTAGGGACAGGGGTTGGCGATGAGCAGTTCTTC. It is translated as CSVEVGTGVGDEQFF.

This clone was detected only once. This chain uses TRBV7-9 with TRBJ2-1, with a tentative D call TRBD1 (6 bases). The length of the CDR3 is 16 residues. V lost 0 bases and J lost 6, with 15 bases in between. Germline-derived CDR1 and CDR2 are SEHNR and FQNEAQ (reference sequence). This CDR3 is CASSLAGTSSGNEQFF. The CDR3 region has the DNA TGTGCCAGCAGCTTAGCGGGGACATCATCAGGCAATGAGCAGTTCTTC.

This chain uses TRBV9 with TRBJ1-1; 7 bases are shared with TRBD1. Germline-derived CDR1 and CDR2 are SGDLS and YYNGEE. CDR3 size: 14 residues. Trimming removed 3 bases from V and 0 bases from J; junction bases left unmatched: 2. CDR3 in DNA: TGTGCCAGCAGCGACGGGACAGTGAACACTGAAGCTTTCTTT. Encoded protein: CASSDGTVNTEAFF.

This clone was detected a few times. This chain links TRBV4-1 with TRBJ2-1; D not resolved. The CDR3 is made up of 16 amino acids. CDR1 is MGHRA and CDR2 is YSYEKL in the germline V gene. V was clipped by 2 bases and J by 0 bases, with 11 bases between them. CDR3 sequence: CASSQIERASYNEQFF. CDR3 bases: TGCGCCAGCAGCCAAATTGAGCGCGCCTCCTACAATGAGCAGTTCTTC.

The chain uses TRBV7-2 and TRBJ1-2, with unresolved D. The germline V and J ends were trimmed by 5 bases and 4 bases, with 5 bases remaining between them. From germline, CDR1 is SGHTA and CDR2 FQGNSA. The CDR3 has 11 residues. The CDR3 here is CASSGAYGYTF. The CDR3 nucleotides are TGTGCCAGCAGCGGCGCCTATGGCTACACCTTC.

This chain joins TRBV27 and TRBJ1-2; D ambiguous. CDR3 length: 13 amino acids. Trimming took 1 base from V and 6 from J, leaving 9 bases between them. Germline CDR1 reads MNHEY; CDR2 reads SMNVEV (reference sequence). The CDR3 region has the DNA TGTGCCAGCAGTTTATTTGGGTTGGATGGCTACACCTTC. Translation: CASSLFGLDGYTF.

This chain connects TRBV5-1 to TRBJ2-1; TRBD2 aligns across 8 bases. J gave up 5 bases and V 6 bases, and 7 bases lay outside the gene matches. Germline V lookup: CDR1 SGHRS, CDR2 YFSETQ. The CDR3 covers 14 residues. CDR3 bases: TGCGCCAGCACCCCGGGGACTAGTAACAATGAGCAGTTCTTC. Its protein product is CASTPGTSNNEQFF.

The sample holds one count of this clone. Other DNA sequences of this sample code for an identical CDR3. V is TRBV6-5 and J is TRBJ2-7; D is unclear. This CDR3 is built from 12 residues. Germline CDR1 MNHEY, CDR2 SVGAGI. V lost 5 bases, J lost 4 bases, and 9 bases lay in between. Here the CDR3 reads CASSPGRYEQYF. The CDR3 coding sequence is TGTGCCAGCAGTCCCGGACGTTACGAGCAGTACTTC.

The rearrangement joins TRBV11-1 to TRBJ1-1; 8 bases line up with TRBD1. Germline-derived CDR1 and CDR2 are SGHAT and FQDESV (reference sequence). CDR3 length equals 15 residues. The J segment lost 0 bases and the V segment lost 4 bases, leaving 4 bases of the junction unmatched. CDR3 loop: CASSWGTGMNTEAFF. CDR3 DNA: TGTGCCAGCAGCTGGGGGACAGGCATGAACACTGAAGCTTTCTTT.

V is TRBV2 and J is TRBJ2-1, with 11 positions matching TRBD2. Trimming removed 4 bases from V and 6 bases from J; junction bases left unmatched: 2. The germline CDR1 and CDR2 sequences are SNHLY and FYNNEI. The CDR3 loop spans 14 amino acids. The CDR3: CASSGGLAGNEQFF. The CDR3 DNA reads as TGTGCCAGCAGTGGAGGACTAGCGGGCAATGAGCAGTTCTTC.

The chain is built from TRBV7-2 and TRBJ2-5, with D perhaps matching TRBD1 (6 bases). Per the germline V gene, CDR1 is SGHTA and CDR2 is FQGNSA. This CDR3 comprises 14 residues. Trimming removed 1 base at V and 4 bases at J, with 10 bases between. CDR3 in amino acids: CASSLGWGLETQYF. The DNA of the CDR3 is TGTGCCAGCAGCTTAGGTTGGGGGCTAGAGACCCAGTACTTC.

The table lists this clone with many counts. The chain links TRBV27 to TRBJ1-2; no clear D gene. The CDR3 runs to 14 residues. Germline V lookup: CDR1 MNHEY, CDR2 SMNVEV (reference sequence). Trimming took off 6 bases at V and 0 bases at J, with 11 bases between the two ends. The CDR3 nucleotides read TGTGCCAGCAGGAACTACGCTTCTAACTATGGCTACACCTTC. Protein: CASRNYASNYGYTF.

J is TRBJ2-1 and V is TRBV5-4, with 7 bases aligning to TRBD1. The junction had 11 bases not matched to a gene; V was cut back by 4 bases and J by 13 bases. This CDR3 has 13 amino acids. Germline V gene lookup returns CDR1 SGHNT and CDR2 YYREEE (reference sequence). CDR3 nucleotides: TGTGCCAGCAGCCCTACACAGGGGCCATCCCAGTTCTTC. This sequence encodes CASSPTQGPSQFF.

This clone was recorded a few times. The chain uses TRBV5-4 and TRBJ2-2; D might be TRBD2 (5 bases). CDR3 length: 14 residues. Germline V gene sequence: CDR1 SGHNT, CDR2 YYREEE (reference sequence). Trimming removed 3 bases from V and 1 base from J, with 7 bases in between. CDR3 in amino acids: CASSSSGNTGELFF. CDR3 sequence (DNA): TGTGCCAGCAGCTCAAGCGGGAACACCGGGGAGCTGTTTTTT.

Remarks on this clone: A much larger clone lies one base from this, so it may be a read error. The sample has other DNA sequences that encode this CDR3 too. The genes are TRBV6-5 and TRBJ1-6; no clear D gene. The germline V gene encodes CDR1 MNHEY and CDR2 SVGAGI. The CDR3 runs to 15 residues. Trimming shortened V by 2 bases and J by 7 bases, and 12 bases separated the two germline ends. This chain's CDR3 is CASSYADSQNSPLHF. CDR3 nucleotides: TGTGCCAGCAGTTACGCGGATAGTCAGAATTCACCCCTCCACTTT.

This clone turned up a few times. In DNA, the CDR3 is TGTGCCAGCAGCTTATCCGACAAAGGGAACACTGAAGCTTTCTTT. Translated, it gives CASSLSDKGNTEAFF. The chain carries TRBV11-2 and TRBJ1-1; D not resolved. Germline V lookup: CDR1 SGHAT, CDR2 FQNNGV. The CDR3 consists of 15 residues. V dropped 2 bases and J dropped 1 base, with 11 bases sitting between them.

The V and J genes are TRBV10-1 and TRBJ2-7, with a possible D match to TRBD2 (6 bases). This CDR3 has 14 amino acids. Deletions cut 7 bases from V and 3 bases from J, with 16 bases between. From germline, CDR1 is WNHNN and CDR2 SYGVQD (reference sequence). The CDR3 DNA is TGCGCCAGCAATTCCGGGACTCCCAACTACGAGCAGTACTTC. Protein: CASNSGTPNYEQYF.

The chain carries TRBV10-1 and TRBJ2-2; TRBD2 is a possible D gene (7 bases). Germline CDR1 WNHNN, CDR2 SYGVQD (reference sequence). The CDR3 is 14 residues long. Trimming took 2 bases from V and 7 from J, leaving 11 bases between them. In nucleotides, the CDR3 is TGCGCCAGCAGTGAGGGCGGGGGCGGCGGGGAGCTGTTTTTT. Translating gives CASSEGGGGGELFF.